These T cell receptor beta chains were read from a single sample in a study of OX40 agonist ivuxolimab in advanced cancers. This table comes from immunoSEQ multiplex PCR, and its TCRdb copy is limited to in-frame clones, with some not included. The sample lists around 25,000 clones; 83% were seen once. Sequenced material: CD4+ or CD8+ T cells sorted from blood, taken in a trial of the OX40 agonist ivuxolimab. All receptors come from an adult with an advanced solid tumor such as melanoma, head and neck, liver or kidney cancer. Each CDR3 is given with its conserved first and last residue. D genes are given only for firm matches. Clone size is given for some rows only: seen once, a few or many times, or a class if the clone is expanded.

j_call,cdr3_length,clone_size,v_call,d_call,cdr3_aa,cdr3_nt
TRBJ2-7,16,-,TRBV29-1,-,CSVETPRAGAPYEQYF,TGCAGCGTTGAAACACCCCGGGCGGGGGCCCCCTACGAGCAGTACTTC
TRBJ2-3,14,once,TRBV7-9,TRBD2,CASKSSGGTDTQYF,TGTGCCAGCAAAAGTAGCGGGGGCACAGATACGCAGTATTTT
TRBJ2-1,17,-,TRBV5-4,TRBD1,CASSPGWDRGLDNEQFF,TGTGCCAGCAGCCCAGGATGGGACAGAGGACTCGACAATGAGCAGTTCTTC
TRBJ2-5,16,-,TRBV4-3,TRBD2,CASSQDFTSGQETQYF,TGCGCCAGCAGCCAAGATTTCACTAGCGGCCAAGAGACCCAGTACTTC
TRBJ1-1,13,-,TRBV25-1,-,CASKISEYTEAFF,TGTGCCAGCAAGATTTCAGAGTACACTGAAGCTTTCTTT
TRBJ2-5,13,-,TRBV5-1,-,CASSPDKQETQYF,TGCGCCAGCAGCCCCGATAAACAAGAGACCCAGTACTTC
TRBJ2-7,12,-,TRBV27,-,CASSPHRDEQYF,TGTGCCAGCAGTCCCCACAGGGACGAGCAGTACTTC
TRBJ1-1,15,-,TRBV4-2,-,CASSHPSEGVSEAFF,TGTGCCAGCAGCCACCCTTCCGAGGGTGTTTCAGAAGCTTTCTTT
TRBJ2-7,12,medium-sized,TRBV6-5,-,CASSSLSSEQYF,TGTGCCAGCAGCTCCCTTTCTTCCGAGCAGTACTTC
TRBJ1-1,13,few,TRBV28,-,CASSRTGNTEAFF,TGTGCCAGCAGTAGAACAGGGAACACTGAAGCTTTCTTT
TRBJ2-7,15,-,TRBV4-3,TRBD1,CASSQGTGGQYEQYF,TGCGCCAGCAGCCAAGGAACAGGGGGCCAATACGAGCAGTACTTC
TRBJ1-2,15,-,TRBV6-5,TRBD1,CASRPRTGLNYGYTF,TGTGCCAGCAGGCCCCGGACAGGATTGAACTATGGCTACACCTTC
TRBJ1-1,12,-,TRBV6-5,-,CASSYGQNEAFF,TGTGCCAGCAGTTACGGACAGAATGAAGCTTTCTTT
TRBJ2-7,16,-,TRBV4-2,TRBD1,CASSQEGTGRSYEQYF,TGTGCCAGCAGCCAAGAAGGGACAGGCCGTTCCTACGAGCAGTACTTC
TRBJ2-1,14,-,TRBV27,-,CASSLQNSYNEQFF,TGTGCCAGCAGTTTACAGAACTCCTACAATGAGCAGTTCTTC
TRBJ2-7,14,-,TRBV11-2,-,CASSLLAISYEQYF,TGTGCCAGCAGCTTACTGGCTATCTCCTACGAGCAGTACTTC
TRBJ2-2,16,-,TRBV27,-,CASSDGPRRDTGELFF,TGTGCCAGCAGTGACGGACCGCGTCGGGACACCGGGGAGCTGTTTTTT
TRBJ1-2,18,-,TRBV7-6,-,CASSLARGGPFVGYGYTF,TGTGCCAGCAGCTTAGCGCGTGGGGGGCCTTTCGTTGGCTATGGCTACACCTTC
TRBJ2-1,15,few,TRBV13,-,CASSSRGSKYNEQFF,TGTGCCAGCAGCTCCCGAGGGAGTAAATACAATGAGCAGTTCTTC
TRBJ2-1,15,-,TRBV9,-,CASSGEGSSYNEQFF,TGTGCCAGCAGCGGAGAGGGCAGCTCCTACAATGAGCAGTTCTTC
TRBJ2-2,16,-,TRBV11-2,TRBD2,CASSLDLAGATGELFF,TGTGCCAGCAGCTTAGATCTAGCGGGGGCCACCGGGGAGCTGTTTTTT
TRBJ1-2,12,-,TRBV27,-,CASSLGGHGYTF,TGTGCCAGCAGTTTAGGGGGGCATGGCTACACCTTC
TRBJ2-7,18,-,TRBV11-2,-,CASSSKGRGAGRGYEQYF,TGTGCCAGCAGCTCCAAGGGGAGGGGGGCCGGCCGGGGCTACGAGCAGTACTTC
TRBJ2-1,15,-,TRBV7-2,-,CASSLAQGLYNEQFF,TGTGCCAGCAGCTTAGCCCAAGGACTTTACAATGAGCAGTTCTTC
TRBJ2-7,15,once,TRBV6-6,-,CASSLTVEAYEGQYF,TGTGCCAGCAGCCTGACAGTTGAGGCCTACGAGGGGCAGTACTTC
TRBJ2-2,16,-,TRBV4-3,-,CASAGAHTANTGELFF,TGCGCCTCAGCAGGGGCCCACACTGCGAACACCGGGGAGCTGTTTTTT
TRBJ1-1,14,-,TRBV18,-,CASSPPIALLEAFF,TGTGCCAGCTCACCACCCATAGCCCTACTAGAAGCTTTCTTT
TRBJ1-1,13,-,TRBV7-9,-,CASSPGQNSEAFF,TGTGCCAGCAGCCCTGGACAGAATTCTGAAGCTTTCTTT
TRBJ2-7,13,-,TRBV6-1,-,CASIRDGDYEQYF,TGTGCCAGCATCAGGGACGGTGACTACGAGCAGTACTTC
TRBJ1-6,16,-,TRBV19,TRBD1,CASSVGTGEGNSPLHF,TGTGCCAGTAGTGTCGGGACAGGGGAGGGGAATTCACCCCTCCACTTT
TRBJ2-2,13,-,TRBV29-1,-,CSVYSRKHRGAVF,TGCAGCGTATACAGTAGGAAACACCGGGGAGCTGTTTTT
TRBJ1-2,15,-,TRBV27,-,CASSLQIGASQGYTF,TGTGCCAGCAGTTTACAAATCGGGGCCAGTCAGGGCTACACCTTC
TRBJ2-1,11,-,TRBV9,-,CASSFGNEQFF,TGTGCCAGCAGCTTCGGGAATGAGCAGTTCTTC
TRBJ1-4,18,-,TRBV11-3,TRBD1,CASSPRWQGAATNEKLFF,TGTGCCAGCAGCCCCCGATGGCAGGGGGCTGCAACTAATGAAAAACTGTTTTTT
TRBJ1-1,13,-,TRBV5-1,TRBD1,CASSLGDRGEAFF,TGCGCCAGCAGCTTGGGGGACAGGGGTGAAGCTTTCTTT
TRBJ1-2,16,-,TRBV19,-,CASSIDPPDTRYGYTF,TGTGCCAGTAGTATAGACCCCCCGGACACCCGCTATGGCTACACCTTC
TRBJ1-2,15,-,TRBV14,-,CASSPTQGSIYGYTF,TGTGCCAGCAGCCCGACACAGGGCTCGATCTATGGCTACACCTTC
TRBJ2-1,18,-,TRBV7-9,TRBD2,CASSSGTSGGHSYNEQFF,TGTGCCAGCAGCTCCGGGACTAGCGGGGGCCACTCCTACAATGAGCAGTTCTTC
TRBJ1-5,15,-,TRBV5-1,TRBD1,CASSPRTGWNQPQHF,TGCGCCAGCAGCCCCCGGACAGGGTGGAATCAGCCCCAGCATTTT
TRBJ2-5,13,-,TRBV1,-,CTSSQDTSETQYF,TGCACCAGCAGCCAAGATACTAGCGAGACCCAGTACTTC
TRBJ2-7,15,medium-sized,TRBV27,TRBD1,CASSFGTGGAYEQYF,TGTGCCAGCAGTTTCGGGACAGGGGGGGCCTACGAGCAGTACTTC
TRBJ2-1,14,-,TRBV5-1,-,CASSPSQVPNEQFF,TGCGCCAGCAGCCCCTCGCAGGTCCCGAACGAGCAGTTCTTC
TRBJ2-7,13,-,TRBV7-2,-,CASSPTLPYEQYF,TGTGCCAGCAGCCCGACTCTGCCTTACGAGCAGTACTTC
TRBJ2-7,14,-,TRBV5-8,TRBD2,CASSRPGGLYEQYF,TGTGCCAGCAGCCGACCGGGAGGTCTGTACGAGCAGTACTTC
TRBJ2-5,14,-,TRBV9,TRBD1,CASSDRTGSETQYF,TGTGCCAGCAGCGATAGGACAGGGTCAGAGACCCAGTACTTC
TRBJ2-6,17,few,TRBV2,TRBD1,CASSWRQGISGANVLTF,TGTGCCAGCAGCTGGAGACAGGGCATCTCTGGGGCCAACGTCCTGACTTTC
TRBJ2-7,14,-,TRBV28,-,CASSLFRGTYEQYF,TGTGCCAGCAGTTTATTTAGGGGAACCTACGAGCAGTACTTC
TRBJ1-2,15,-,TRBV7-9,-,CASRAMIGGNYGYTF,TGTGCCAGCAGAGCTATGATCGGCGGTAACTATGGCTACACCTTC
TRBJ2-3,17,-,TRBV7-6,TRBD2,CASSPTTSGVSTDTQYF,TGTGCCAGCAGCCCCACGACTAGCGGGGTTAGCACAGATACGCAGTATTTT
TRBJ2-1,10,-,TRBV27,-,CASGNNEQFF,TGTGCCAGCGGAAACAATGAGCAGTTCTTC